This T cell receptor beta chain was documented in a study of blood T cell repertoires in COVID-19. On the study more broadly: Acute-phase and convalescent COVID-19 samples originated in the United States, Italy and Spain. The analysed material was cDNA or gDNA that came from T cells, B-cell-depleted T cells, or PBMCs.

CDR1 SNHLY and CDR2 FYNNEI come from the germline V gene. The CDR3 length is 15 residues. The germline V and J ends were trimmed by 1 base and 0 bases, with 6 bases remaining between them. Original methodology: Nucleated cell number was recorded as an estimate derived from reference gene primer amplification. TCRdb's table, derived via immunoSEQ multiplex PCR, lists solely in-frame clones and lacks some. V and J calls plus clone size are reproduced from that table; the DNA served to infer D and trimming. The data show about 200,000 clones, approximately 81% seen once. The source of this sequence is a woman of 80 years or more with acute or convalescent COVID-19. The chain is built from TRBV2 and TRBJ2-2; D gene unclear. What was sequenced was peripheral blood. The CDR3 spells CASSEESTNTGELFF. For the CDR3, the DNA is TGTGCCAGCAGTGAAGAGAGCACGAACACCGGGGAGCTGTTTTTT.